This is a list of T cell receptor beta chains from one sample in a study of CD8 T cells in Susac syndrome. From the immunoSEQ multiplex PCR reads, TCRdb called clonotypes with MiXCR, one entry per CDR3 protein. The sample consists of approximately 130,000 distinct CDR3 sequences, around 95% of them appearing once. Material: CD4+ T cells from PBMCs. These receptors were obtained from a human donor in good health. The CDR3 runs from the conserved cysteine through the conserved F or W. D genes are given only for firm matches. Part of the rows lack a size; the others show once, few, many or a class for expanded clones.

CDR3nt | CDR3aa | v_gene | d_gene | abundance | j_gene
TGTGCCAGCAGCCTGGGACAGGGGGCAAGATACGAGCAGTACTTC | CASSLGQGARYEQYF | TRBV3-1 | TRBD1 | once | TRBJ2-7
TGCAGTGCTGATAGGACTAGCGGCACAGATACGCAGTATTTT | CSADRTSGTDTQYF | TRBV20-1 | TRBD2 | . | TRBJ2-3
TGCAGTGCTACCGGGGGGCTTTTTATCTCGAACATTCAGTACTTC | CSATGGLFISNIQYF | TRBV20-1 | . | . | TRBJ2-4
TGTGCCAGTAGTATGGTGGCAGGGGGAACTGAAGCTTTCTTT | CASSMVAGGTEAFF | TRBV19 | TRBD1 | . | TRBJ1-1
TGTGCCAGCAGCCCAGGGCAGGGGGCGGGGGATGAGCAGTTCTTC | CASSPGQGAGDEQFF | TRBV9 | . | . | TRBJ2-1
TGTGCCAGCAGCGTAGGACAGGCGGTTTCCACTGAAGCTTTCTTT | CASSVGQAVSTEAFF | TRBV9 | . | . | TRBJ1-1
TGTGCCATCAGTGAGTCGGGAATACAGGGGACCCACAATGAGCAGTTCTTC | CAISESGIQGTHNEQFF | TRBV10-3 | TRBD1 | . | TRBJ2-1
TGCGCCAGCGGGGACACAGGGAGCGAGCAGTACTTC | CASGDTGSEQYF | TRBV23-1 | . | . | TRBJ2-7
TGCAGCGTTGAGGCGGGACAGGGTCTCCGTGAGGGGACCCAGTACTTC | CSVEAGQGLREGTQYF | TRBV29-1 | TRBD1 | once | TRBJ2-5
TGTGCCAGTGGCGGGACAGGGACTTACGAGCAGTACTTC | CASGGTGTYEQYF | TRBV6-1 | TRBD1 | . | TRBJ2-7
TGTGCCAGCAGTTACTCTGCAGGGCAGTCCGGCTACACCTTC | CASSYSAGQSGYTF | TRBV6-2/TRBV6-3 | . | few | TRBJ1-2
TGTGCCAGCAGGCCACCGGGACAGGGTAGCTACGAGCAGTACTTC | CASRPPGQGSYEQYF | TRBV2 | TRBD1 | once | TRBJ2-7
TGCGCCAGCAGCTTGAGACAGGGCTCCCATGGCTACACCTTC | CASSLRQGSHGYTF | TRBV5-1 | TRBD1 | . | TRBJ1-2
TGTGCCAGCAGTTTCTTACTGGCTGAAGCTTTCTTT | CASSFLLAEAFF | TRBV12-3/TRBV12-4 | . | . | TRBJ1-1
TGCGCCAGCAGCCAAGAGCCACGTGCGACCCAGTACTTC | CASSQEPRATQYF | TRBV4-1 | . | once | TRBJ2-5
TGTGCCATCAGCGGCGGACAGGACCTGGGTGGCTACACCTTC | CAISGGQDLGGYTF | TRBV10-3 | TRBD1 | . | TRBJ1-2
TGCGCCAGCAGCTTGGGGGCATCTACCACCGGGGAGCTGTTTTTT | CASSLGASTTGELFF | TRBV5-1 | . | . | TRBJ2-2
TGTGCCAGTAGGGGACTAGCGGAGCCGAAACTCGGGTACGAGCAGTACTTC | CASRGLAEPKLGYEQYF | TRBV19 | TRBD2 | . | TRBJ2-7
TGTGCCAGCACCCAATCGTCTGTTGGAAACACTGAAGCTTTCTTT | CASTQSSVGNTEAFF | TRBV9 | . | . | TRBJ1-1
TGCGCCAGCAGCCAACTAGCGGGAGCAACCAATACGCAGTATTTT | CASSQLAGATNTQYF | TRBV4-3 | TRBD2 | . | TRBJ2-3
TGTGCCAGCAGCTTATCCGGCTTAGATGGAAACACCATATATTTT | CASSLSGLDGNTIYF | TRBV7-9 | . | . | TRBJ1-3
TGTGCCTGGAGTGGACTAGCGGGAACGAACACCGGGGAGCTGTTTTTT | CAWSGLAGTNTGELFF | TRBV30 | TRBD2 | . | TRBJ2-2
TGTGCCATCTCTATTGGGGGGGGGAACACTGAAGCTTTCTTT | CAISIGGGNTEAFF | TRBV10-3 | . | . | TRBJ1-1
TGTGCCTGGAGTGTAGCTCTTCTGGGGACTAATGAAAAACTGTTTTTT | CAWSVALLGTNEKLFF | TRBV30 | . | . | TRBJ1-4
TGTGCCAGCAGCGGACAGGGGGCCTACGAGCAGTACTTC | CASSGQGAYEQYF | TRBV3-1 | TRBD1 | . | TRBJ2-7
TGTGCCAGCAGTGAAGCGGGGTTATCTGGGGCCAACGTCCTGACTTTC | CASSEAGLSGANVLTF | TRBV2 | . | once | TRBJ2-6
TGTGCCAGCAGCTTGGGTGTTACGAACTCGGATACGCAGTATTTT | CASSLGVTNSDTQYF | TRBV5-6 | . | . | TRBJ2-3
TGTGCCATCTCCCCCCACGCGGGAGATAGCTACGAGCAGTACTTC | CAISPHAGDSYEQYF | TRBV6-5 | TRBD2 | . | TRBJ2-7
TGCGCCAGCAGTAGCACTAACTATGGCTACACCTTC | CASSSTNYGYTF | TRBV5-1 | . | . | TRBJ1-2
TGTGCCAGCAGCGTAGGGACAGACATCCGCTACGAGCAGTACTTC | CASSVGTDIRYEQYF | TRBV5-5 | TRBD1 | . | TRBJ2-7